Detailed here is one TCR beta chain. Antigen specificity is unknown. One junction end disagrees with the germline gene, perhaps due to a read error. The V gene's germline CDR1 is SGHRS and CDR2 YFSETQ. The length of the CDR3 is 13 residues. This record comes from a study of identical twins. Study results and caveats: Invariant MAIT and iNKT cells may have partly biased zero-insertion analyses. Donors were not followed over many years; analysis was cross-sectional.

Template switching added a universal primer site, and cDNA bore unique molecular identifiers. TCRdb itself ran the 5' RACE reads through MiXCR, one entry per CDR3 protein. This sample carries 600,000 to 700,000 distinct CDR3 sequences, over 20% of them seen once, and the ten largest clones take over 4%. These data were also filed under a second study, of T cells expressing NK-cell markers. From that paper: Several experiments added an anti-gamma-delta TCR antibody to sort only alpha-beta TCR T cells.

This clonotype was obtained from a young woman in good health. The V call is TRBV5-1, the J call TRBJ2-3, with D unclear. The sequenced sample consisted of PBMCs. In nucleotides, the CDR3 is TGCGCCAGCACCTTGTATCTCGGAGATACGCAGTATTTT. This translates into CASTLYLGDTQYF.